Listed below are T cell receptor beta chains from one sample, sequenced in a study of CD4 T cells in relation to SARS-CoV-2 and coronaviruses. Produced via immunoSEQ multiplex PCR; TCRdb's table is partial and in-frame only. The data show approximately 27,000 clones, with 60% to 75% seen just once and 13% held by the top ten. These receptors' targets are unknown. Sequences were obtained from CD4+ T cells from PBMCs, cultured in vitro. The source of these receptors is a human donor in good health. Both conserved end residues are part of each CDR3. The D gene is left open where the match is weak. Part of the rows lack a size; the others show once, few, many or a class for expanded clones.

CDR3 protein: CASSSQGNTEAFF; CDR3 DNA: TGTGCCAGCTCATCACAGGGGAACACTGAAGCTTTCTTT; V gene: TRBV18; J gene: TRBJ1-1; clone size: .; D gene: .
CDR3 protein: CAISYQDNTEAFF; CDR3 DNA: TGTGCCATCAGTTATCAGGATAACACTGAAGCTTTCTTT; V gene: TRBV10-3; J gene: TRBJ1-1; clone size: .; D gene: .
CDR3 protein: CSVSAGAGNTIYF; CDR3 DNA: TGCAGCGTCTCCGCGGGGGCTGGAAACACCATATATTTT; V gene: TRBV29-1; J gene: TRBJ1-3; clone size: .; D gene: .
CDR3 protein: CASSDGGLAGGPVNEQFF; CDR3 DNA: TGCGCCAGCAGTGATGGGGGGTTAGCGGGGGGCCCGGTTAATGAGCAGTTCTTC; V gene: TRBV10-1; J gene: TRBJ2-1; clone size: few; D gene: TRBD2
CDR3 protein: CSVAITEAFF; CDR3 DNA: TGCAGCGTTGCTATTACTGAAGCTTTCTTT; V gene: TRBV29-1; J gene: TRBJ1-1; clone size: .; D gene: .
CDR3 protein: CASTPSGGAQETQYF; CDR3 DNA: TGTGCCAGCACCCCCAGCGGGGGAGCACAAGAGACCCAGTACTTC; V gene: TRBV5-8; J gene: TRBJ2-5; clone size: .; D gene: TRBD2
CDR3 protein: CASSQAPGAYGYTF; CDR3 DNA: TGTGCCAGCAGCCAAGCCCCAGGGGCCTATGGCTACACCTTC; V gene: TRBV3-1/TRBV3-2; J gene: TRBJ1-2; clone size: .; D gene: .
CDR3 protein: CASSYLREGDEQYF; CDR3 DNA: TGTGCCAGCAGTTACCTCAGGGAGGGCGACGAGCAGTACTTC; V gene: TRBV6-5; J gene: TRBJ2-7; clone size: .; D gene: TRBD2
CDR3 protein: CASSPGHIQYF; CDR3 DNA: TGTGCCAGCAGCCCTGGTCACATTCAGTACTTC; V gene: TRBV11-1; J gene: TRBJ2-4; clone size: .; D gene: .
CDR3 protein: CASSPRTSGLTEQFF; CDR3 DNA: TGTGCCAGCAGCCCACGGACTAGCGGGTTAACTGAGCAGTTCTTC; V gene: TRBV11-2; J gene: TRBJ2-1; clone size: .; D gene: TRBD2
CDR3 protein: CASSYGLAGYEQYF; CDR3 DNA: TGTGCCAGCAGTTACGGGCTAGCGGGCTACGAGCAGTACTTC; V gene: TRBV6-5; J gene: TRBJ2-7; clone size: .; D gene: TRBD2
CDR3 protein: CASSPLGVDYGYTF; CDR3 DNA: TGTGCCAGCAGTCCCCTGGGGGTAGACTATGGCTACACCTTC; V gene: TRBV9; J gene: TRBJ1-2; clone size: few; D gene: .
CDR3 protein: CASSYPDNLDEKLFF; CDR3 DNA: TGTGCCAGCAGTTACCCGGACAACCTAGATGAAAAACTGTTTTTT; V gene: TRBV2; J gene: TRBJ1-4; clone size: .; D gene: .
CDR3 protein: CASTINTEAFF; CDR3 DNA: TGTGCCAGCACGATCAACACTGAAGCTTTCTTT; V gene: TRBV6-5; J gene: TRBJ1-1; clone size: .; D gene: .
CDR3 protein: CAISPETGFGGELFF; CDR3 DNA: TGTGCCATCAGCCCCGAAACAGGGTTTGGAGGGGAGCTGTTTTTT; V gene: TRBV10-3; J gene: TRBJ2-2; clone size: few; D gene: .
CDR3 protein: CASSLLGADGELFF; CDR3 DNA: TGTGCCAGCAGCCTACTGGGGGCGGACGGGGAGCTGTTTTTT; V gene: TRBV27; J gene: TRBJ2-2; clone size: .; D gene: .
CDR3 protein: CSASDLARADQPQHF; CDR3 DNA: TGCAGTGCTAGTGACCTTGCCAGGGCGGATCAGCCCCAGCATTTT; V gene: TRBV20-1; J gene: TRBJ1-5; clone size: .; D gene: .
CDR3 protein: CASSRGRRTESYEQYF; CDR3 DNA: TGTGCCAGCAGCCGTGGACGTAGGACGGAATCCTACGAGCAGTACTTC; V gene: TRBV3-1/TRBV3-2; J gene: TRBJ2-7; clone size: .; D gene: .
CDR3 protein: CASSEQGGETQYF; CDR3 DNA: TGTGCCAGCAGTGAACAGGGAGGGGAGACCCAGTACTTC; V gene: TRBV6-1; J gene: TRBJ2-5; clone size: .; D gene: TRBD2
CDR3 protein: CASSRQGDNQPQHF; CDR3 DNA: TGTGCCAGCTCCCGACAGGGCGACAATCAGCCCCAGCATTTT; V gene: TRBV18; J gene: TRBJ1-5; clone size: .; D gene: TRBD1
CDR3 protein: CASSTEVGNEQFF; CDR3 DNA: TGTGCCAGTAGTACCGAGGTGGGCAATGAGCAGTTCTTC; V gene: TRBV19; J gene: TRBJ2-1; clone size: .; D gene: .
CDR3 protein: CAISGTGVNNQPQHF; CDR3 DNA: TGTGCCATCAGTGGGACAGGGGTCAACAATCAGCCCCAGCATTTT; V gene: TRBV10-3; J gene: TRBJ1-5; clone size: .; D gene: TRBD1
CDR3 protein: CASMTVNMNTEAFF; CDR3 DNA: TGTGCCAGTATGACAGTGAACATGAACACTGAAGCTTTCTTT; V gene: TRBV19; J gene: TRBJ1-1; clone size: .; D gene: .
CDR3 protein: CASSPERQYNEQFF; CDR3 DNA: TGTGCCAGCTCACCCGAAAGACAGTACAATGAGCAGTTCTTC; V gene: TRBV18; J gene: TRBJ2-1; clone size: .; D gene: .
CDR3 protein: CASSESGTGSIGELFF; CDR3 DNA: TGTGCCAGCAGTGAATCCGGGACAGGGTCTATCGGGGAGCTGTTTTTT; V gene: TRBV2; J gene: TRBJ2-2; clone size: few; D gene: TRBD1
CDR3 protein: CASSERPAGDETQYF; CDR3 DNA: TGTGCCAGCAGCGAGAGGCCAGCGGGGGATGAGACCCAGTACTTC; V gene: TRBV9; J gene: TRBJ2-5; clone size: once; D gene: TRBD2
CDR3 protein: CASSVGGANYGYTF; CDR3 DNA: TGTGCCAGCAGCGTAGGGGGGGCTAACTATGGCTACACCTTC; V gene: TRBV9; J gene: TRBJ1-2; clone size: .; D gene: .
CDR3 protein: CASSFGRTGLEGETQYF; CDR3 DNA: TGTGCCAGCAGCTTCGGCAGGACCGGCCTGGAGGGAGAGACCCAGTACTTC; V gene: TRBV5-8; J gene: TRBJ2-5; clone size: .; D gene: .
CDR3 protein: CASSLEPENIQYF; CDR3 DNA: TGTGCCAGCAGCTTAGAACCGGAAAACATTCAGTACTTC; V gene: TRBV7-2; J gene: TRBJ2-4; clone size: .; D gene: .
CDR3 protein: CASSLFYGTEAFF; CDR3 DNA: TGTGCCAGCAGTTTGTTCTACGGGACTGAAGCTTTCTTT; V gene: TRBV27; J gene: TRBJ1-1; clone size: .; D gene: .
CDR3 protein: CASSAPAGGETQYF; CDR3 DNA: TGTGCCAGCAGCGCTCCAGCGGGTGGAGAGACCCAGTACTTC; V gene: TRBV9; J gene: TRBJ2-5; clone size: .; D gene: .
CDR3 protein: CASSPPWTASEQYF; CDR3 DNA: TGTGCCAGTAGTCCCCCCTGGACGGCTAGCGAGCAGTACTTC; V gene: TRBV19; J gene: TRBJ2-7; clone size: .; D gene: .
CDR3 protein: CAIRGQFGVDTEAFF; CDR3 DNA: TGTGCCATCAGGGGACAGTTCGGGGTGGACACTGAAGCTTTCTTT; V gene: TRBV10-3; J gene: TRBJ1-1; clone size: .; D gene: TRBD1
CDR3 protein: CASSFPTSGANNEQFF; CDR3 DNA: TGTGCCAGCAGCTTCCCGACTAGCGGGGCCAACAATGAGCAGTTCTTC; V gene: TRBV7-2; J gene: TRBJ2-1; clone size: .; D gene: TRBD2
CDR3 protein: CASSLAGAPGVEQFF; CDR3 DNA: TGTGCCAGCAGCTTAGCGGGGGCCCCCGGTGTGGAGCAGTTCTTC; V gene: TRBV7-9; J gene: TRBJ2-1; clone size: once; D gene: .
CDR3 protein: CASSATGQGIYGYTF; CDR3 DNA: TGTGCCAGCAGCGCCACCGGACAGGGAATATACGGCTACACCTTC; V gene: TRBV9; J gene: TRBJ1-2; clone size: once; D gene: TRBD1
CDR3 protein: CASSPGAGQPQHF; CDR3 DNA: TGTGCCAGTAGTCCCGGGGCGGGGCAGCCCCAGCATTTT; V gene: TRBV19; J gene: TRBJ1-5; clone size: .; D gene: .
CDR3 protein: CASSARLAIETQYF; CDR3 DNA: TGTGCCAGTAGTGCCAGACTAGCGATCGAGACCCAGTACTTC; V gene: TRBV19; J gene: TRBJ2-5; clone size: .; D gene: TRBD2
CDR3 protein: CASSQSGTGEGYTF; CDR3 DNA: TGTGCCAGCAGTCAGTCCGGGACAGGGGAAGGCTACACCTTC; V gene: TRBV6-5; J gene: TRBJ1-2; clone size: .; D gene: TRBD1
CDR3 protein: CASSPRGDEQYF; CDR3 DNA: TGTGCCAGCAGTCCCCGAGGTGATGAGCAGTACTTC; V gene: TRBV12-3/TRBV12-4; J gene: TRBJ2-7; clone size: few; D gene: .
CDR3 protein: CASSSRLFPYNSPLHF; CDR3 DNA: TGTGCCAGCAGCTCGCGACTCTTCCCCTATAATTCACCCCTCCACTTT; V gene: TRBV7-3; J gene: TRBJ1-6; clone size: .; D gene: .
CDR3 protein: CASSLAGASTDTQYF; CDR3 DNA: TGTGCCAGCAGTTTAGCCGGGGCTAGCACAGATACGCAGTATTTT; V gene: TRBV28; J gene: TRBJ2-3; clone size: .; D gene: .
CDR3 protein: CASSTNKNTEAFF; CDR3 DNA: TGCGCCAGCAGCACGAATAAGAACACTGAAGCTTTCTTT; V gene: TRBV5-1; J gene: TRBJ1-1; clone size: .; D gene: .
CDR3 protein: CASSLNTEKYEQYF; CDR3 DNA: TGCGCCAGCAGCTTGAATACGGAGAAATACGAGCAGTACTTC; V gene: TRBV5-1; J gene: TRBJ2-7; clone size: .; D gene: .
CDR3 protein: CASSYQQGAWAYNEQFF; CDR3 DNA: TGTGCCAGCAGTTACCAGCAGGGGGCGTGGGCCTACAATGAGCAGTTCTTC; V gene: TRBV6-2/TRBV6-3; J gene: TRBJ2-1; clone size: .; D gene: TRBD1
CDR3 protein: CASSVGARIGGYTF; CDR3 DNA: TGTGCCAGCAGCGTAGGGGCCCGGATCGGTGGCTACACCTTC; V gene: TRBV9; J gene: TRBJ1-2; clone size: .; D gene: .
CDR3 protein: CASSAGTGAHYGYTF; CDR3 DNA: TGTGCCAGCAGCGCCGGGACAGGGGCTCACTATGGCTACACCTTC; V gene: TRBV9; J gene: TRBJ1-2; clone size: few; D gene: TRBD1
CDR3 protein: CASSLPGTGSFFYEQYF; CDR3 DNA: TGTGCCAGCAGCTTGCCCGGGACAGGGAGTTTTTTCTACGAGCAGTACTTC; V gene: TRBV5-6; J gene: TRBJ2-7; clone size: .; D gene: TRBD1